Listed here is a single TCR beta chain. Individuals drawn from 24 US areas were roughly 18 to 95 years old. Participants' own reports of clinical history determined their cohort assignment. Trimming shortened V by 5 bases and J by 8 bases, and 9 bases separated the two germline ends. The CDR3 is 12 amino acids. CDR1 and CDR2 from the germline V gene are SEHNR and FQNEAQ (reference sequence). This sample is part of a study of blood T cell repertoires in COVID-19. Across the study: T cells, B-cell-depleted T cells, or PBMCs supplied cDNA or gDNA.

Method: immunoSEQ multiplex PCR; TCRdb's copy keeps in-frame clones and lacks some. The repertoire consists of under 250,000 clones, with 85% occurring once and the leading ten covering approximately 8.6%. This chain joins TRBV7-9 and TRBJ1-4; D ambiguous. The receptor was isolated from a woman between 45 and 65 years old with acute COVID-19. The sequenced sample was PBMCs or T cells enriched from blood (not recorded which). In nucleotides, the CDR3 is TGTGCCAGCAGCCCGGCGGAGGAAAAACTGTTTTTT. This encodes CASSPAEEKLFF.